Listed below are T cell receptor beta chains from one sample, sequenced in a study of OX40 agonist ivuxolimab in advanced cancers. The repertoire was sequenced with immunoSEQ multiplex PCR; TCRdb's copy has only in-frame clones and lacks some. The sample has about 93,000 clones, roughly 94% seen once; the top ten hold around 2.5%. The source material was CD4+ or CD8+ T cells sorted from blood, sampled in a trial of the OX40 agonist ivuxolimab. These TCRs come from an adult with an advanced solid tumor such as melanoma, head and neck, liver or kidney cancer. The CDR3 runs from the conserved cysteine through the conserved F or W. A D gene is named only where the DNA matches it firmly. The size field is filled for only some rows; it gives once, few, many or a size class.

D: .
J: TRBJ1-5
V: TRBV2
size: .
DNA: TGTGCCAGCAGTGTAAGCGTGTATAGCAATCAGCCCCAGCATTTT
CDR3: CASSVSVYSNQPQHF

D: .
J: TRBJ1-1
V: TRBV29-1
size: .
DNA: TGCAGCGCCGGTTCAGGGAACACTGAAGCTTTCTTT
CDR3: CSAGSGNTEAFF

D: TRBD1
J: TRBJ2-7
V: TRBV6-1
size: .
DNA: TGTGCCAGCCTTCGAGGGGGCGCGCAGTACTTC
CDR3: CASLRGGAQYF

D: .
J: TRBJ1-6
V: TRBV6-1
size: .
DNA: TGTGCCAGCAGTTCAACCGTCCGAATCGGATCACCCCTCCACTTT
CDR3: CASSSTVRIGSPLHF

D: .
J: TRBJ1-5
V: TRBV29-1
size: .
DNA: TGCAGCGTTGAAGTTGGGGGAGATCAGCCCCAGCATTTT
CDR3: CSVEVGGDQPQHF

D: .
J: TRBJ2-7
V: TRBV27
size: once
DNA: TGTGCCAGCAGTTTATCTAGTAGATGGAAGCAGTACTTC
CDR3: CASSLSSRWKQYF

D: .
J: TRBJ1-4
V: TRBV15
size: once
DNA: TGTGCCACCAGCCTACCGAATGAAAAACTGTTTTTT
CDR3: CATSLPNEKLFF

D: .
J: TRBJ1-5
V: TRBV27
size: .
DNA: TGTGCCAGCAGTTTAAAGGTGGTGGCGAGGGGCAATCAGCCCCAGCATTTT
CDR3: CASSLKVVARGNQPQHF

D: TRBD1
J: TRBJ2-3
V: TRBV6-5
size: .
DNA: TGTGCCAGCAGTGGCAGGGGGCTGGACACAGATACGCAGTATTTT
CDR3: CASSGRGLDTDTQYF

D: TRBD2
J: TRBJ2-1
V: TRBV6-5
size: .
DNA: TGTGCCAGCAGTTACTCCGCTAGCGGGAGTGGTGAGTTCTTC
CDR3: CASSYSASGSGEFF

D: .
J: TRBJ2-3
V: TRBV10-1
size: once
DNA: TGCGCCAGCAGTGAGTCTGACTCTCCTAGCACAGATACGCAGTATTTT
CDR3: CASSESDSPSTDTQYF

D: .
J: TRBJ2-3
V: TRBV4-1
size: .
DNA: TGCGCCAGCAGCCAAGAACCCCCGGCGGGAGATACGCAGTATTTT
CDR3: CASSQEPPAGDTQYF

D: .
J: TRBJ1-1
V: TRBV7-8
size: .
DNA: TGTGCCAGCAGACCACAGGGTCCCGCTGAAGCTTTCTTT
CDR3: CASRPQGPAEAFF

D: TRBD1
J: TRBJ2-1
V: TRBV19
size: .
DNA: TGTGCCAGTAGCTACCAGAGGGGACAGTACAATGAGCAGTTCTTC
CDR3: CASSYQRGQYNEQFF

D: TRBD2
J: TRBJ2-7
V: TRBV9
size: .
DNA: TGTGCCAGCAGCGTAGATCTTGGGACTAGCGGGAGCTACGAGCAGTACTTC
CDR3: CASSVDLGTSGSYEQYF

D: .
J: TRBJ2-7
V: TRBV5-1
size: .
DNA: TGCGCCAGCAGCTCTCTCGGGGTTACCTACGAGCAGTACTTC
CDR3: CASSSLGVTYEQYF

D: TRBD1
J: TRBJ2-7
V: TRBV5-1
size: .
DNA: TGCGCCAGCAGCTTGGAAGGGGGCCGATACGAGCAGTACTTC
CDR3: CASSLEGGRYEQYF

D: .
J: TRBJ2-7
V: TRBV6-5
size: .
DNA: TGTGCCAGCAGTTACGAGGGGAGCAGGTCCTACGAGCAGTACTTC
CDR3: CASSYEGSRSYEQYF

D: .
J: TRBJ2-1
V: TRBV6-4
size: .
DNA: TGTGCCAGCAGTGTCGGGGGGCTAAACAATGAGCAGTTCTTC
CDR3: CASSVGGLNNEQFF

D: .
J: TRBJ1-5
V: TRBV18
size: .
DNA: TGTGCCAGCTCGGACGGGGCCAGCAATCAGCCCCAGCATTTT
CDR3: CASSDGASNQPQHF

D: .
J: TRBJ2-1
V: TRBV2
size: .
DNA: TGTGCCAGCAGTGTGGGGGAGCAGTTCTTC
CDR3: CASSVGEQFF

D: .
J: TRBJ1-1
V: TRBV11-2
size: .
DNA: TGTGCCAGCAGCTTAAATCGGGGAAAAGCTTTCTTT
CDR3: CASSLNRGKAFF